These 10 T cell receptor beta chains were sequenced from one sample in a study of OX40 agonist ivuxolimab in advanced cancers. Preparation of the library involved the immunoSEQ multiplex PCR assay. This is the immuneACCESS table as TCRdb keeps it, with only in-frame sequences that have V and J called. A part of the clones is gone; compared with another copy, unresolved V genes explain less than half, and the rest is unexplained. Here the sample has some 75,000 clones; roughly 88% occur a single time. The ten top clones hold 0.65% to 0.8% of the sample. The source was CD4+ or CD8+ T cells sorted from blood, collected in a trial of the OX40 agonist ivuxolimab. Receptor source: an adult with an advanced solid tumor such as melanoma, head and neck, liver or kidney cancer.

The chain uses TRBV11-2 and TRBJ1-2, with D hard to call. There are 16 residues in the CDR3. Trimming took off 0 bases at V and 2 bases at J, with 13 bases between the two ends. Germline V gives CDR1 SGHAT, CDR2 FQNNGV. CDR3 protein: CASSLDMAASNYGYTF. The DNA of the CDR3 is TGTGCCAGCAGCTTAGATATGGCAGCAAGCAACTATGGCTACACCTTC.

The V gene is TRBV10-2, the J gene TRBJ2-2, with TRBD1 as a possible D gene (6 bases). The V gene's germline CDR1 is WSHSY and CDR2 SAAADI. Trimming removed 4 bases at V and 4 bases at J, with 10 bases between. The CDR3 is 14 amino acids. In DNA, the CDR3 is TGCGCCAGCAGTGTCCGGGACACCACCGGGGAGCTGTTTTTT. Protein sequence: CASSVRDTTGELFF.

This chain connects TRBV19 to TRBJ1-4; no reliable D call. This CDR3 spans 15 amino acids. The V end lost 5 bases, the J end lost 5 bases, and 15 bases lay between the germline ends. CDR1 is LNHDA and CDR2 is SQIVND in the germline V gene (reference sequence). CDR3 sequence reads: CASSSPGRRNEKLFF. In DNA form, the CDR3 reads TGTGCCAGTAGTTCCCCCGGTCGGCGGAATGAAAAACTGTTTTTT.

V is TRBV6-5 and J is TRBJ2-7; TRBD1 matches 7 bases. This CDR3 region has 15 residues. J gave up 4 bases and V 6 bases, and 12 bases lay outside the gene matches. Germline CDR1 reads MNHEY; CDR2 reads SVGAGI. The CDR3 loop reads CASSRDREFPYEQYF. Written as DNA, the CDR3 is TGTGCCAGCAGCCGTGACAGGGAATTCCCTTACGAGCAGTACTTC.

The chain combines TRBV6-1 with TRBJ2-2; no clear D gene. Germline V CDR1 and CDR2: MNHNS, SASEGT. V lost 1 base and J 4 bases, leaving 7 bases between the germline ends. The CDR3 runs to 14 residues. The CDR3 bases are TGTGCCAGCAGTGAAGTTACACTCACCGGGGAGCTGTTTTTT. Its translation is CASSEVTLTGELFF.

The genes are TRBV29-1 and TRBJ2-5; perhaps TRBD2 as D (5 bases). V lost 4 bases, J lost 0 bases, and 18 bases lay in between. Germline lookup yields CDR1 SQVTM and CDR2 ANQGSEA. CDR3 length: 16 residues. CDR3 nucleotide sequence: TGCAGCGTTGCGGGGATCTCGATGGGGTACCAAGAGACCCAGTACTTC. This codes for CSVAGISMGYQETQYF. Full variable domain (remainder filled in from reference TRBV29-1 and TRBJ2-5): SAVISQKPSRDICQRGTSLTIQCQVDSQVTMMFWYRQQPGQSLTLIATANQGSEATYESGFVIDKFPISRPNLTFSTLTVSNMSPEDSSIYLCSVAGISMGYQETQYFGPGTRLLVL.

CDR3 sequence: CASSLDYIRRTDTQYF. CDR3 in DNA: TGTGCCAGCAGCTTAGACTATATTCGGAGAACAGATACGCAGTATTTT. The V and J genes are TRBV11-2 and TRBJ2-3; no reliable D call. With 0 bases removed from V and 3 bases from J, the gap between germline ends came to 13 bases. Germline V lookup: CDR1 SGHAT, CDR2 FQNNGV. The CDR3 spans 16 residues.

V is TRBV7-9 and J is TRBJ1-1; a weak D match, TRBD1 (5 bases). Germline CDR1 is SEHNR and CDR2 is FQNEAQ (reference sequence). Trimming took off 5 bases at V and 7 bases at J, with 20 bases between the two ends. The CDR3 is made up of 15 amino acids. The CDR3 nucleotides read TGTGCCAGCAGCCAGCTGTTGGGGACCGCTTTTGAAGCTTTCTTT. This gives the protein CASSQLLGTAFEAFF.

The chain carries TRBV10-1 and TRBJ1-2, with D perhaps TRBD1 (5 bases). Germline CDR1 is WNHNN and CDR2 is SYGVQD (reference sequence). Trimming shortened V by 6 bases and J by 4 bases, and 12 bases separated the two germline ends. This CDR3 contains 13 residues. The CDR3 here is CASSPGGSYGYTF. In nucleotides, the CDR3 is TGCGCCAGCAGCCCCGGGGGAAGCTATGGCTACACCTTC.

The chain joins TRBV6-1 to TRBJ1-2; D gene unclear. The CDR3 length is 15 residues. Germline V lookup: CDR1 MNHNS, CDR2 SASEGT. The ends were cut back, 0 bases at V and 7 bases at J, with 15 bases in the middle. CDR3 in DNA: TGTGCCAGCAGTGAAGCTATCCGGTTAATCGTTGGCTACACCTTC. Translated, it gives CASSEAIRLIVGYTF.